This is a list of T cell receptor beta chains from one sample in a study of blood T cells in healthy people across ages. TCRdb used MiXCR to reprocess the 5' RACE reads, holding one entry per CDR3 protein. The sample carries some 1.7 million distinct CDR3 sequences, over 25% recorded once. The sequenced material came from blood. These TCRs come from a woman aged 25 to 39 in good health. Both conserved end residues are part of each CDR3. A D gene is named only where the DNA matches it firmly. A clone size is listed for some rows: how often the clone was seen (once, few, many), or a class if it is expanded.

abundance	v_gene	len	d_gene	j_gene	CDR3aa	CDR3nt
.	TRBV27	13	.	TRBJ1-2	CAISLYKDYGYTF	TGTGCCATCAGTTTATACAAAGACTATGGCTACACCTTC
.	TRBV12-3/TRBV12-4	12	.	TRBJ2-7	CASRFGAYEQYF	TGTGCCAGCAGATTCGGAGCATACGAGCAGTACTTC
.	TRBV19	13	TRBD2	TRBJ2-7	CASSTASGYEQYF	TGTGCCAGTAGTACGGCTAGCGGCTACGAGCAGTACTTC
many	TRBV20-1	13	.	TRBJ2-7	CSVGSRSSYEQYF	TGCAGCGTCGGGAGCCGCAGCTCCTACGAGCAGTACTTC
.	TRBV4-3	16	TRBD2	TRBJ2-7	CASSQGSAGGLDEQYF	TGCGCCAGCAGCCAAGGGTCGGCGGGAGGGCTCGACGAGCAGTACTTC
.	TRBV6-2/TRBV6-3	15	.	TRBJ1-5	CASSYSAVRNQPQHF	TGTGCCAGCAGTTACTCGGCCGTACGTAATCAGCCCCAGCATTTT
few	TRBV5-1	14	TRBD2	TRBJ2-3	CASSLLAGAGTQYF	TGCGCCAGCAGCCTTCTAGCGGGAGCAGGCACGCAGTATTTT
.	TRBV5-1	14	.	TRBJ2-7	CASSPVSISYEQYF	TGCGCCAGCAGCCCCGTCTCCATCTCCTACGAGCAGTACTTC
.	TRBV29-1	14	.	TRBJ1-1	CSVRTVLANIEAFF	TGCAGCGTTCGGACAGTCCTGGCGAACATTGAAGCTTTCTTT
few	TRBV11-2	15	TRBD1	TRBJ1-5	CASSLDRVGNQPQHF	TGTGCCAGCAGCTTGGACAGGGTAGGCAATCAGCCCCAGCATTTT
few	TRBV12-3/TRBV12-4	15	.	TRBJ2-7	CASSSIQRGTYEQYF	TGTGCCAGCAGTTCGATACAGAGGGGTACCTACGAGCAGTACTTC
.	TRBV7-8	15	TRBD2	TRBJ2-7	CASSSTSGRRYEQYF	TGTGCCAGCAGCTCTACTAGCGGGAGAAGGTACGAGCAGTACTTC
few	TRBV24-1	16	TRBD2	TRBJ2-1	CATSDHSRGGYNEQFF	TGTGCCACCAGTGACCACTCGCGGGGGGGCTATAATGAGCAGTTCTTC
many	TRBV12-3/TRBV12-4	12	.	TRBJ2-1	CASSPRVGEQFF	TGTGCCAGCAGTCCCAGGGTTGGTGAGCAGTTCTTC
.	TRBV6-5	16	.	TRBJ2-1	CASSYDGLSSYNEQFF	TGTGCCAGCAGTTACGACGGGTTGAGCTCCTACAATGAGCAGTTCTTC
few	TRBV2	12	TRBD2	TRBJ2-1	CAIGLAGYEQFF	TGTGCCATCGGACTAGCGGGATATGAGCAGTTCTTC
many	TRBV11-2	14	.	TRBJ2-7	CASTVRPSNYEQYF	TGTGCCAGCACCGTCAGACCATCCAACTACGAGCAGTACTTC
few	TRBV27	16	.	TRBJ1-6	CASSRLLRGSGSPLHF	TGTGCCAGCAGTCGCCTGCTAAGGGGGTCAGGGTCACCCCTCCACTTT
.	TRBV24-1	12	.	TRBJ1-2	CATSDGTYGYTF	TGTGCCACCAGTGATGGGACGTATGGCTACACCTTC
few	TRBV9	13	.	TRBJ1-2	CASSGTSNYGYTF	TGTGCCAGCAGCGGGACTTCTAACTATGGCTACACCTTC
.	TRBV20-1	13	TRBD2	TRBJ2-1	CSARDLGGVLQFF	TGCAGTGCTAGAGATTTGGGAGGGGTCCTGCAGTTCTTC
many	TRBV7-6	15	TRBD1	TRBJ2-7	CASSSRTGEGYEQYF	TGTGCCAGCAGCTCTCGGACAGGGGAGGGATACGAGCAGTACTTC